This T cell receptor (beta chain) was sequenced during a study of T cell responses to AZD1222 COVID-19 vaccine. Overall study findings and caveats: Just a handful of people given AZD1222 tested seropositive at baseline. White British donors predominated, females outnumbered males, and clonal diversity was possibly underestimated.

Generated by immunoSEQ multiplex PCR, the TCRdb table keeps only in-frame clones and is missing some. The data contain under 25,000 clones, 84% of them singletons. Per the germline V gene, CDR1 is GTSNPN and CDR2 is SVGIG (reference sequence). Germline trimming cut 0 bases from V and 8 bases from J; bases unmatched to any gene: 7. This CDR3 contains 15 residues. Notes on this clone: Antigen: not known.

This clonotype originated in an adult who received the AZD1222 COVID-19 vaccine. The chain uses TRBV30 and TRBJ2-2; 9 nucleotides align to TRBD2. Material: peripheral blood, obtained 28 days after the second AZD1222 dose. The CDR3 coding sequence is TGTGCCTGGAGTGTGTTGGCTAGCGGGACTGGGGAGCTGTTTTTT. Its protein product is CAWSVLASGTGELFF.